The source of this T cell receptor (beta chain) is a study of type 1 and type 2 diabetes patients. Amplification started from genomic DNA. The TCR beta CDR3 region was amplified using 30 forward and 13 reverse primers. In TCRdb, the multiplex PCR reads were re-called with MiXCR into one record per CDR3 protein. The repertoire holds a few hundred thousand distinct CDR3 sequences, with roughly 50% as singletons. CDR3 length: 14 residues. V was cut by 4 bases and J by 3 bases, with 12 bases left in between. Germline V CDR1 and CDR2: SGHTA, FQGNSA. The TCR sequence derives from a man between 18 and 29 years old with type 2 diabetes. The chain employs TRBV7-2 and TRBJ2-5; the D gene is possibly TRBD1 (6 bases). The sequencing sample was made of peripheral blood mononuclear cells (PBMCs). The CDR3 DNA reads TGTGCCAGCAGCTCCACAGGGTCAGAAGAGACCCAGTACTTC. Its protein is CASSSTGSEETQYF.